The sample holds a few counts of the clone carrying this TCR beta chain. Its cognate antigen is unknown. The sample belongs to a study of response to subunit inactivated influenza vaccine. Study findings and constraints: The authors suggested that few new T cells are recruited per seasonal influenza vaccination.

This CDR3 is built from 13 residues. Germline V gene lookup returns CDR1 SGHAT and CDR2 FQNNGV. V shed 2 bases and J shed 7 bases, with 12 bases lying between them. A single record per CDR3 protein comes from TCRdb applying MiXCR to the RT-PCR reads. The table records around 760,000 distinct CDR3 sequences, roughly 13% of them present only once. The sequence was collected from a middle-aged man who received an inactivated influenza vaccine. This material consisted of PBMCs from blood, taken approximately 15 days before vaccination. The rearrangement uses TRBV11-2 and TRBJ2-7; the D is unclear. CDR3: CASSLNGPWEQYF. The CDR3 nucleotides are TGTGCCAGCAGCTTAAACGGTCCTTGGGAGCAGTACTTC.